This TCR beta chain was documented in a study of T cell responses to AZD1222 COVID-19 vaccine. TCRdb keeps only in-frame clones here, not all; method: immunoSEQ multiplex PCR. The data show 95,000 to 110,000 clones, around 90% seen once. The CDR3 is 13 residues long. Per germline, CDR1 SGHTA and CDR2 FQGTGA. Trimming removed 2 bases from V and 3 bases from J, with 7 bases in between. The sample consisted of peripheral blood, taken on day 0 of AZD1222 vaccination. The V and J genes are TRBV7-3 and TRBJ2-5; D perhaps matches TRBD2 (6 bases). This sequence originates from an adult in good health. The CDR3 sequence: CASSLREKETQYF. Here the CDR3 DNA reads TGTGCCAGCAGCTTACGGGAGAAAGAGACCCAGTACTTC.